The rows below give T cell receptor beta chains drawn from one sample of a study of blood T cell repertoires in COVID-19. Using immunoSEQ multiplex PCR, the repertoire was profiled, and TCRdb retains in-frame clones only, with some absent. The sample lists fewer than 350,000 clones, roughly 93% occurring once. What was sequenced was PBMCs or T cells enriched from blood (not recorded which). Source of these receptors: a woman in her thirties or forties with acute COVID-19. Both conserved end residues are part of each CDR3. D genes are given only for firm matches.

TRBJ2-7 | TRBV3-1/TRBV3-2 | 18 | - | CASSRLNVWGRENYEQYF
TRBJ1-1 | TRBV30 | 13 | - | CAWNRVFNTEAFF
TRBJ2-3 | TRBV5-4 | 13 | TRBD1 | CASSLGQGATQYF
TRBJ1-4 | TRBV6-5 | 14 | - | CASSPSGVNEKLFF
TRBJ1-1 | TRBV7-6 | 15 | TRBD1 | CASSYWTGMNTEAFF
TRBJ1-2 | TRBV24-1 | 14 | - | CATSVAGANYGYTF
TRBJ2-4 | TRBV4-1 | 16 | TRBD1 | CASSHVTGGVKNIQYF
TRBJ2-7 | TRBV6-5 | 14 | - | CASSYSTGNYEQYF
TRBJ2-5 | TRBV2 | 14 | - | CASRVGQNQETQYF
TRBJ1-1 | TRBV5-1 | 16 | - | CASSLEGVRRRAEAFF
TRBJ2-7 | TRBV3-1/TRBV3-2 | 16 | - | CASSQGLAPLSYEQYF
TRBJ2-2 | TRBV12-5 | 15 | - | CASGLFSMNTGELFF
TRBJ1-2 | TRBV30 | 12 | - | CAWRGYRYGYTF
TRBJ1-5 | TRBV21-1 | 13 | - | CASSQKGGQPQHF
TRBJ1-2 | TRBV3-1/TRBV3-2 | 16 | TRBD1 | CASSPLGTGMLHGYTF
TRBJ2-7 | TRBV5-1 | 14 | - | CASPIVWSSYEQYF
TRBJ2-5 | TRBV27 | 15 | TRBD1 | CASKLLRQGVETQYF
TRBJ2-1 | TRBV6-2/TRBV6-3 | 16 | TRBD2 | CASSYPSGNRRNEQFF
TRBJ1-2 | TRBV12-3/TRBV12-4 | 13 | - | CASSLAGGYGYTF
TRBJ2-3 | TRBV10-3 | 18 | TRBD2 | CAISESEVSGGSADTQYF
TRBJ1-2 | TRBV5-8 | 15 | TRBD1 | CASSSGTVRLYGYTF
TRBJ1-1 | TRBV28 | 14 | - | CASSFTGMNTEAFF
TRBJ1-5 | TRBV28 | 15 | TRBD1 | CASLPPGGDNQPQHF
TRBJ1-5 | TRBV19 | 16 | TRBD1 | CASRVIGTASNQPQHF
TRBJ1-5 | TRBV12-3/TRBV12-4 | 13 | - | CASSRDSTKPQHF
TRBJ2-5 | TRBV5-6 | 13 | - | CASSLEPGKTQYF
TRBJ1-3 | TRBV10-3 | 16 | - | CAISESGRISGNTIYF
TRBJ1-1 | TRBV19 | 13 | - | CASTPGEVTEAFF
TRBJ1-1 | TRBV19 | 15 | TRBD1 | CASSIRDREWAEAFF
TRBJ2-4 | TRBV28 | 15 | - | CASSLPDRNKNIQYF
TRBJ1-4 | TRBV5-1 | 15 | - | CASSFRGATNEKLFF
TRBJ2-5 | TRBV24-1 | 17 | TRBD2 | CATSGRWTSGGTETQYF
TRBJ1-2 | TRBV6-5 | 15 | - | CASGRGGALSYGYTF
TRBJ2-2 | TRBV16 | 17 | TRBD1 | CASSQSIQGSDTGELFF
TRBJ2-1 | TRBV19 | 15 | TRBD2 | CASSVTSGRYNEQFF
TRBJ1-2 | TRBV6-5 | 14 | TRBD1 | CASSQHDRGSSYTF
TRBJ2-7 | TRBV7-9 | 12 | - | CASSLDLYEQYF
TRBJ1-3 | TRBV2 | 13 | TRBD1 | CASSGQGSHTIYF